Included here is one T cell receptor (beta chain) sequence, with context. Its antigen is as yet unknown. The TCR beta libraries were generated through quantitative 5'-RACE incorporating molecular barcodes. TCRdb re-called the 5' RACE reads through MiXCR, storing one row per CDR3 protein. The sample contains fewer than 650,000 distinct CDR3 sequences, 9.5% to 15% of which appear only once. These data belong to a study of CD8 T cells in ankylosing spondylitis. General study findings and limits: Ankylosing spondylitis blood appeared to be characterized by a TCR beta motif of roughly eight highly homologous variants.

The CDR3 consists of 13 residues. Germline-derived CDR1 and CDR2 are SSHAT and FNYEAQ (reference sequence). Trimming cost V 4 bases and J 6 bases, with 9 bases left between them. The sequence came from a male donor with ankylosing spondylitis. The chain has TRBV7-7 and TRBJ2-2; D remains unclear. The sequencing input was blood, either unsorted or a sorted T cell fraction (not recorded which). CDR3: CASSSAPSGELFF. CDR3 bases: TGTGCCAGCAGCTCCGCCCCGTCCGGGGAGCTGTTTTTT.